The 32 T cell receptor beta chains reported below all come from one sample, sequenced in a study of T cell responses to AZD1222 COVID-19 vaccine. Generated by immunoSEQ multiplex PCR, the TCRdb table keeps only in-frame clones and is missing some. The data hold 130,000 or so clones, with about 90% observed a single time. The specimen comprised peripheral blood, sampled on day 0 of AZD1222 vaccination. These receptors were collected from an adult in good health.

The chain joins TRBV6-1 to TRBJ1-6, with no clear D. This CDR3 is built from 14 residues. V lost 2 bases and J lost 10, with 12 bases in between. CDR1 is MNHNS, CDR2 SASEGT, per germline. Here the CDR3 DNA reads TGTGCCAGCAGTGAATGGGGTGGACGGTCACCCCTCCACTTT. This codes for CASSEWGGRSPLHF.

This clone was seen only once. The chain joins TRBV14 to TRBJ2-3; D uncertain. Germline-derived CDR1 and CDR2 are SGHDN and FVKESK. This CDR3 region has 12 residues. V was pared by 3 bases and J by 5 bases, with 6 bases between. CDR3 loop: CASSHWGDTQYF. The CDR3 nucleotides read TGTGCCAGCAGCCATTGGGGAGATACGCAGTATTTT.

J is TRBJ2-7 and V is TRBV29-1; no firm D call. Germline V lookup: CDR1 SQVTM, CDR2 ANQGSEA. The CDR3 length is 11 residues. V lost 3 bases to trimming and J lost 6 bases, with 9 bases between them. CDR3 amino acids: CSVEVGVEQYF. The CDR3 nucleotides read TGCAGCGTTGAGGTAGGAGTCGAGCAGTACTTC.

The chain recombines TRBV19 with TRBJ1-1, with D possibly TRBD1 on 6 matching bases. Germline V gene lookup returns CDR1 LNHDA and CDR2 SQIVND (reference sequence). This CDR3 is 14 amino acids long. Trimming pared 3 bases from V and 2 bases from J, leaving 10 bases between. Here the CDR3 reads CASSIAGGNTEAFF. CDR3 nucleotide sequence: TGTGCCAGTAGTATCGCGGGGGGCAACACTGAAGCTTTCTTT.

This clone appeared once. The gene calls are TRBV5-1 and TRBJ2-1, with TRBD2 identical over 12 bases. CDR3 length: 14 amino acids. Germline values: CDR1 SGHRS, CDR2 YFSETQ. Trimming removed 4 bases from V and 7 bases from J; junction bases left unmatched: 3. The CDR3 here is CASSGLAGTNEQFF. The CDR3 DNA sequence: TGCGCCAGCAGCGGACTAGCGGGAACGAATGAGCAGTTCTTC.

CDR3 nucleotide sequence: TGCGCCACCGGGGGAACAGGGATGATCTCTGGGGCCAACGTCCTGACTTTC. Translated, it gives CATGGTGMISGANVLTF. The rearrangement joins TRBV5-1 to TRBJ2-6; the D call may be TRBD1 or TRBD2 (6 bases each). Trimming took 9 bases from V and 0 from J, leaving 19 bases between them. This CDR3 has 17 residues. Germline CDR1 is SGHRS and CDR2 is YFSETQ.

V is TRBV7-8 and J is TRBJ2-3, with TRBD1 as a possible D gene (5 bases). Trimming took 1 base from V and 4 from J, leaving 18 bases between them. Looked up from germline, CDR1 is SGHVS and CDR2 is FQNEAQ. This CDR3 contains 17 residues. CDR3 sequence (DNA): TGTGCCAGCAGCTTAGTATTGTCAGGGTCTTTTTCAGATACGCAGTATTTT. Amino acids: CASSLVLSGSFSDTQYF.

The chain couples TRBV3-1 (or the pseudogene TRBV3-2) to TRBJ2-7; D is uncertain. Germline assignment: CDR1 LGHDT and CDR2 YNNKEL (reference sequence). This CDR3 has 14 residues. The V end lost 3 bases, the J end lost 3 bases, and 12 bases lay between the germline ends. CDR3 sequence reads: CASSHVPGDYEQYF. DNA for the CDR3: TGTGCCAGCAGCCACGTCCCTGGGGACTACGAGCAGTACTTC.

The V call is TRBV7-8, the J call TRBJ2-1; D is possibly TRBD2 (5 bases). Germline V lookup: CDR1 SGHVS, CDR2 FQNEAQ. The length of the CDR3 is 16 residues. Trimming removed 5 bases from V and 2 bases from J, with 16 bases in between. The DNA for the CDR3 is TGTGCCAGCAGCACGCCGGGGTTAGCGACCTACAATGAGCAGTTCTTC. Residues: CASSTPGLATYNEQFF.

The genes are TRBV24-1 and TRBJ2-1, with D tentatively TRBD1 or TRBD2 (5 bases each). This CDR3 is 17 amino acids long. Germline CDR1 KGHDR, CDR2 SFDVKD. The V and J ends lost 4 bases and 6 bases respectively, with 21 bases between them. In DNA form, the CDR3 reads TGTGCCACCAGTGACCCCAACGTTGGGACCCTACGCAATGAGCAGTTCTTC. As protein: CATSDPNVGTLRNEQFF.

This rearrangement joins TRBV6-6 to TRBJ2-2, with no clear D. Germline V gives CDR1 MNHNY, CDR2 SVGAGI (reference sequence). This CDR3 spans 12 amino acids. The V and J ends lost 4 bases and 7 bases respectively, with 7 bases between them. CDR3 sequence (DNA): TGTGCCAGCAGTTGGAGTGGCGGGGAGCTGTTTTTT. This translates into CASSWSGGELFF.

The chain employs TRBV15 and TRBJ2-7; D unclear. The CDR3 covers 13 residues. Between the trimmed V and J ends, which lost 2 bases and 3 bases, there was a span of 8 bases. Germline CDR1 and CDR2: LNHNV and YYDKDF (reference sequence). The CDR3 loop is CATSRTPGYEQYF. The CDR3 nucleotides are TGTGCCACCAGCAGAACTCCAGGCTACGAGCAGTACTTC.

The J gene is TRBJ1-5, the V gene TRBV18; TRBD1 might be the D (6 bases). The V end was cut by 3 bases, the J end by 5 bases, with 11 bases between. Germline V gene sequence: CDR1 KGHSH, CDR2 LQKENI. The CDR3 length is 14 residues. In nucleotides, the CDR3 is TGTGCCAGCTCACCTACAGGGTCGGATCAGCCCCAGCATTTT. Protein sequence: CASSPTGSDQPQHF.

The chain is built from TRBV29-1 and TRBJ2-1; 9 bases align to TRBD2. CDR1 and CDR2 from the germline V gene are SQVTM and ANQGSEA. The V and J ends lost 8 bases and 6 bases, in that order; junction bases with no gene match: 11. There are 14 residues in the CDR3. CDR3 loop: CSTTKAGGGNEQFF. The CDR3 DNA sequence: TGCAGCACCACTAAAGCGGGAGGAGGCAATGAGCAGTTCTTC.

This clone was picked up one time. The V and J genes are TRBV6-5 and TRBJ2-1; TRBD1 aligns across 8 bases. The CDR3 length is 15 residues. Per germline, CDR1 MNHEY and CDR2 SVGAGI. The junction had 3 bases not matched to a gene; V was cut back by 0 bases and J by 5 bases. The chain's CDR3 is CASSYSGQGDNEQFF. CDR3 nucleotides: TGTGCCAGCAGTTACTCCGGACAGGGAGACAATGAGCAGTTCTTC.

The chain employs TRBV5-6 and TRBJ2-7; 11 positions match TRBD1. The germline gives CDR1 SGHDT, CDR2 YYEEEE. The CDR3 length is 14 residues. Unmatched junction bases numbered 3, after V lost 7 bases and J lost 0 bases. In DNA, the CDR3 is TGTGCCAGCGAGGGACAGGGGGACTCCTACGAGCAGTACTTC. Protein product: CASEGQGDSYEQYF.

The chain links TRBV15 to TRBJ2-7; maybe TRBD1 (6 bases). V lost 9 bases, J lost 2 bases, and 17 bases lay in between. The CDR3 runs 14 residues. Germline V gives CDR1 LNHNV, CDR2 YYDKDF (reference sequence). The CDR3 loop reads CATGQTLAPYEQYF. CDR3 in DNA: TGTGCCACTGGACAGACACTCGCCCCCTACGAGCAGTACTTC.

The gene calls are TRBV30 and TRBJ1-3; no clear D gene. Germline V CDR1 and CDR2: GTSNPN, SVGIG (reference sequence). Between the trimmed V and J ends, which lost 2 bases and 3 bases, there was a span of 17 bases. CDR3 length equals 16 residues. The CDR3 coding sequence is TGTGCCTGGAGTACCCAGTCGACATTTCTTGGAAACACCATATATTTT. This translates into CAWSTQSTFLGNTIYF.

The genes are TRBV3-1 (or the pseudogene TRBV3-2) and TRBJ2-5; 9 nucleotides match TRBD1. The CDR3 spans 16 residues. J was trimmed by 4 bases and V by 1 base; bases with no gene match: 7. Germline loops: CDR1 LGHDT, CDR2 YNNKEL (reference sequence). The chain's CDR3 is CASSQARQGVLETQYF. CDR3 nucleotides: TGTGCCAGCAGCCAAGCGAGACAGGGGGTGTTAGAGACCCAGTACTTC.

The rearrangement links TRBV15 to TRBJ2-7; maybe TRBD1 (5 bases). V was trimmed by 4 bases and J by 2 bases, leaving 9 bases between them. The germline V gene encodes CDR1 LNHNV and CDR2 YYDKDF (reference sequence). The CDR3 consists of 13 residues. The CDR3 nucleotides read TGTGCCACCAGCACTGGACAAGCCTACGAGCAGTACTTC. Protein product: CATSTGQAYEQYF.

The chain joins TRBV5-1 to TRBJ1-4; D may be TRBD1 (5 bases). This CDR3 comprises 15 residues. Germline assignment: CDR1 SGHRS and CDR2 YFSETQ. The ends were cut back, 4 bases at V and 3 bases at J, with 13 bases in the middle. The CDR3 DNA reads TGCGCCAGCAGCGGATCAGGGCGAGCTAATGAAAAACTGTTTTTT. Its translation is CASSGSGRANEKLFF.

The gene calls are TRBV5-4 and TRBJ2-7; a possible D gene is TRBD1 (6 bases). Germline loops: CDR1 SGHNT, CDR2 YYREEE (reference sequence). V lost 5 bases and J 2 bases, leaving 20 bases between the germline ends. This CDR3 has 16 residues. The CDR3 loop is CASSGGGGRAPYEQYF. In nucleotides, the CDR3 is TGTGCCAGCAGTGGGGGTGGGGGCAGGGCGCCCTACGAGCAGTACTTC.

The CDR3, as DNA: TGTGCCAGCACGGTTGAGGTTAGATATGAGCAGTTCTTC. This gives the protein CASTVEVRYEQFF. The chain has TRBV2 and TRBJ2-1; D ambiguous. The CDR3 runs to 13 residues. The germline V and J ends were trimmed by 7 bases and 8 bases, with 15 bases remaining between them. Looked up from germline, CDR1 is SNHLY and CDR2 is FYNNEI.

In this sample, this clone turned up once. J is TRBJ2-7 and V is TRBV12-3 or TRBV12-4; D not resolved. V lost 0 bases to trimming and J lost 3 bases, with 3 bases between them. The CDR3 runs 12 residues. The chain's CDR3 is CASSLAVYEQYF. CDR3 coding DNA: TGTGCCAGCAGTTTAGCAGTCTACGAGCAGTACTTC.

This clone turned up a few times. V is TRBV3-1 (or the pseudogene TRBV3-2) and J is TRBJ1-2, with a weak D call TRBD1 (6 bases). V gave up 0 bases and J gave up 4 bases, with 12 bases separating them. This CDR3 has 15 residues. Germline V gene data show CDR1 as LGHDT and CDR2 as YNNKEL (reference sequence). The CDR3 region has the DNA TGTGCCAGCAGCCAAGATTTTCAGGGGAGCTATGGCTACACCTTC. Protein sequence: CASSQDFQGSYGYTF.

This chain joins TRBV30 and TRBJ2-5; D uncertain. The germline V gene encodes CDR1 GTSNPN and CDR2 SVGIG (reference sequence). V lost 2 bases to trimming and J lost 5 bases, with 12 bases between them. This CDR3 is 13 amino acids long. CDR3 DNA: TGTGCCTGGAGTCGCCAGAGGTCGGAGACCCAGTACTTC. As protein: CAWSRQRSETQYF.

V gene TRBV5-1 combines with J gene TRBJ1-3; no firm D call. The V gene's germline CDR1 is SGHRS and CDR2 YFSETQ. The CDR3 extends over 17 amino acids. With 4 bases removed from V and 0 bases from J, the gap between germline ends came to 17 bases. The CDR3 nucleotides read TGCGCCAGCAGCCTCGTCGGAGGTTTTGGCTCTGGAAACACCATATATTTT. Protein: CASSLVGGFGSGNTIYF.

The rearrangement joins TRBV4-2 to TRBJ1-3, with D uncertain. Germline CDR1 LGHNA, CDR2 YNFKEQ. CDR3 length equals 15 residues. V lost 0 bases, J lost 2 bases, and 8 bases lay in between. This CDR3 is CASSQESGTGNTIYF. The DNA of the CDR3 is TGTGCCAGCAGCCAAGAATCGGGAACTGGAAACACCATATATTTT.

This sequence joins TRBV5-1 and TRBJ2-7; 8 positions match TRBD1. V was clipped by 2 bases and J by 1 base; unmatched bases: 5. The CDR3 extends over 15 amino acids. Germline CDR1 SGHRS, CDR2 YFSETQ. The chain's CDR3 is CASSFPDRVSYEQYF. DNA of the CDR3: TGCGCCAGCAGCTTTCCGGACAGGGTTTCCTACGAGCAGTACTTC.

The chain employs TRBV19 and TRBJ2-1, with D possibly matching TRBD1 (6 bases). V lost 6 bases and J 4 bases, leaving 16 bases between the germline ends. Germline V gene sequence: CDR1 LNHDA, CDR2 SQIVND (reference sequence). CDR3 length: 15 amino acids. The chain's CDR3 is CASSPIRDNYNEQFF. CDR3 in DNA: TGTGCCAGTAGCCCGATCCGGGACAATTACAATGAGCAGTTCTTC. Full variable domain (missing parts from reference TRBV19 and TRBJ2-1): DGGITQSPKYLFRKEGQNVTLSCEQNLNHDAMYWYRQDPGQGLRLIYYSQIVNDFQKGDIAEGYSVSREKKESFPLTVTSAQKNPTAFYLCASSPIRDNYNEQFFGPGTRLTVL.

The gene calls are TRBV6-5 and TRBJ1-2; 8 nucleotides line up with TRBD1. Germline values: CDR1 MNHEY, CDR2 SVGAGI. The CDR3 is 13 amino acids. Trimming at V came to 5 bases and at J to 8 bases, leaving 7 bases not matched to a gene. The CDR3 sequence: CASSRDRGQGYTF. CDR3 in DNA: TGTGCCAGCAGTCGCGACAGGGGCCAAGGCTACACCTTC.

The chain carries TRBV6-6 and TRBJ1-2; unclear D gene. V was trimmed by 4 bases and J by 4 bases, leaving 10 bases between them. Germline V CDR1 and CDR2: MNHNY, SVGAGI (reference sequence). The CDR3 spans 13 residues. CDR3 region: CASSFEGIYGYTF. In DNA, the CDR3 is TGTGCCAGCAGTTTTGAAGGGATCTATGGCTACACCTTC.